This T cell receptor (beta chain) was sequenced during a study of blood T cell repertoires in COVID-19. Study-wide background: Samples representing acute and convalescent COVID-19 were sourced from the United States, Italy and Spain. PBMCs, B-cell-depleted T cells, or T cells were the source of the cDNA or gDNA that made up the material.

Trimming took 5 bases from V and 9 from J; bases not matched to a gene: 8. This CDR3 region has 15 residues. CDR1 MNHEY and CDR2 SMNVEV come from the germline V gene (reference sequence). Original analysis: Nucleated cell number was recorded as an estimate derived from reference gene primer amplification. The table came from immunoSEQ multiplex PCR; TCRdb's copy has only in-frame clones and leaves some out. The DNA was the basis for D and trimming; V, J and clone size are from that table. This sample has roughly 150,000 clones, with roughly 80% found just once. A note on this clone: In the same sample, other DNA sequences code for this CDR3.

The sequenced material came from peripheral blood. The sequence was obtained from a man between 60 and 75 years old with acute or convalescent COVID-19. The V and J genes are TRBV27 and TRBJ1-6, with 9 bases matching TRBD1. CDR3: CASSPSTGGSSPLHF. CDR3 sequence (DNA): TGTGCCAGCAGTCCTTCGACAGGGGGGAGTTCACCCCTCCACTTT.